This passage covers 10 T cell receptor beta chains from one sample sequenced in a study of blood T cell repertoires in COVID-19. The protocol was immunoSEQ multiplex PCR, while the TCRdb copy is restricted to in-frame clones and leaves out a portion. This table has 100,000 to 150,000 clones, around 90% appearing once. The sample taken for sequencing was peripheral blood. The source is a man aged 45-65 years with active COVID-19.

V is TRBV7-9 and J is TRBJ2-1; 9 bases agree with TRBD2. The CDR3 loop spans 16 amino acids. The J segment lost 2 bases and the V segment lost 3 bases, leaving 5 bases of the junction unmatched. The germline gives CDR1 SEHNR, CDR2 FQNEAQ (reference sequence). The CDR3 here is CASSLLAGVAYNEQFF. The CDR3 coding sequence is TGTGCCAGCAGCTTGTTAGCGGGAGTTGCCTACAATGAGCAGTTCTTC.

V is TRBV10-3 and J is TRBJ2-5; D unresolved. V lost 2 bases and J lost 5, with 9 bases in between. The length of the CDR3 is 13 residues. Germline values: CDR1 ENHRY, CDR2 SYGVKD. CDR3 region: CAISETTVETQYF. CDR3 nucleotides: TGTGCCATCAGTGAGACTACGGTTGAGACCCAGTACTTC.

The chain employs TRBV29-1 and TRBJ1-1, with D perhaps TRBD1 (6 bases). This CDR3 has 13 residues. Germline CDR1 is SQVTM and CDR2 is ANQGSEA. V shed 6 bases and J shed 1 base, with 12 bases lying between them. CDR3 protein: CSVRTVENTEAFF. Written as DNA, the CDR3 is TGCAGCGTAAGGACAGTGGAGAACACTGAAGCTTTCTTT.

The V gene is TRBV6-2 or TRBV6-3, the J gene TRBJ2-7; 10 nucleotides match TRBD2. This CDR3 is built from 16 residues. Germline V gene data show CDR1 as MNHEY and CDR2 as SVGEGT. The V and J ends lost 4 bases and 1 base, in that order; junction bases with no gene match: 7. CDR3 nucleotides: TGTGCCAGCAGTTCCGCCCCTAGCGGGGGTTCCTACGAGCAGTACTTC. Translated: CASSSAPSGGSYEQYF.

This chain joins TRBV24-1 and TRBJ2-1, with D perhaps matching TRBD2 (6 bases). V lost 9 bases, J lost 9 bases, and 17 bases lay in between. The CDR3 is made up of 13 amino acids. CDR1 KGHDR and CDR2 SFDVKD come from the germline V gene. The CDR3 nucleotides are TGTGCCACCGGAGGGACGGCAGGCACTGAGCAGTTCTTC. Its protein is CATGGTAGTEQFF.

The chain couples TRBV18 to TRBJ2-7; 8 bases fit TRBD2. The CDR3 totals 14 residues. The germline gives CDR1 KGHSH, CDR2 LQKENI. The V gene end was trimmed by 6 bases and the J gene end by 7 bases; junction bases not matched to a gene: 11. The DNA of the CDR3 is TGTGCCAGCTCGCGCGGGGGGAACCTCGGAGAGCAGTACTTC. Translated: CASSRGGNLGEQYF.

The gene calls are TRBV18 and TRBJ1-2; D perhaps matches TRBD1 (5 bases). This CDR3 has 14 residues. CDR1 KGHSH and CDR2 LQKENI come from the germline V gene. V lost 1 base and J 7 bases, leaving 13 bases between the germline ends. The CDR3 protein is CASSPLERGSGYTF. For the CDR3, the DNA is TGTGCCAGCTCACCACTTGAAAGGGGCTCTGGCTACACCTTC.

This sequence joins TRBV5-1 and TRBJ1-1; 8 bases line up with TRBD1. J gave up 6 bases and V 4 bases, and 11 bases lay outside the gene matches. The CDR3 runs to 15 residues. The V gene's germline CDR1 is SGHRS and CDR2 YFSETQ. The DNA of the CDR3 is TGCGCCAGCAGCCCCATCGACAGGGGAGTCGCTGAAGCTTTCTTT. Translating gives CASSPIDRGVAEAFF.

The chain uses TRBV27 and TRBJ2-7; 8 bases line up with TRBD1. CDR3 size: 17 residues. Germline trimming cut 2 bases from V and 1 base from J; bases unmatched to any gene: 10. The germline CDR1 and CDR2 sequences are MNHEY and SMNVEV (reference sequence). The CDR3 bases are TGTGCCAGCAGTTTAGCGGTTCAGGGGGCGGGTTCCTACGAGCAGTACTTC. It codes for CASSLAVQGAGSYEQYF.

The chain carries TRBV6-1 and TRBJ1-1; a possible D gene is TRBD1 (5 bases). The CDR3 is 14 residues long. CDR1 and CDR2 from the germline V gene are MNHNS and SASEGT. Trimming stripped 0 bases from V and 4 bases from J, with 9 bases between. The chain's CDR3 is CASSEAPGSTEAFF. In DNA form, the CDR3 reads TGTGCCAGCAGTGAAGCGCCAGGGTCCACTGAAGCTTTCTTT.